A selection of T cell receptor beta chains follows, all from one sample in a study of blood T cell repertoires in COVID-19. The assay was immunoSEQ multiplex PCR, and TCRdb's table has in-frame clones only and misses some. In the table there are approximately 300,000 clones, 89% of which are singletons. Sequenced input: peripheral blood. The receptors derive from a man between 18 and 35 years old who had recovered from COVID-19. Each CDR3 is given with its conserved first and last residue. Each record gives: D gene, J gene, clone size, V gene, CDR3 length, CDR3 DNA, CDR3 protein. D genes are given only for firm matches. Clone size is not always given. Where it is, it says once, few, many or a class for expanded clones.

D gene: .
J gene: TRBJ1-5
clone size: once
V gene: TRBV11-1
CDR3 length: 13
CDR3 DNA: TGTGCCAGCAGCTTAGGAGGGCGGGAGCCCCAGCATTTT
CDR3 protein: CASSLGGREPQHF

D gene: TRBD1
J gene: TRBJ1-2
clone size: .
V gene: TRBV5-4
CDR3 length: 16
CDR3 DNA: TGTGCCAGCAGCTGGGGGTGGGACAGGGAAGCAGGTGGCTACACCTTC
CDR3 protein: CASSWGWDREAGGYTF

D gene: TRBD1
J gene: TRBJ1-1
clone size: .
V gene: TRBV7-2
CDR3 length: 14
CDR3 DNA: TGTGCCAGCAGCTTTCGGACAGGGCCTACTGAAGCTTTCTTT
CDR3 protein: CASSFRTGPTEAFF

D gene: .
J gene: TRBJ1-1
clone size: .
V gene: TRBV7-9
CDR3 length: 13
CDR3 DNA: TGTGCCAGCAGCTTAGACAGGAACACTGAAGCTTTCTTT
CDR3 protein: CASSLDRNTEAFF

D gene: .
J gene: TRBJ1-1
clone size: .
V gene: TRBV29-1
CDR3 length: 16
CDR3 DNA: TGCAGCGTTGAAGATCGGACGGCAGGGTGGTCCACTGAAGCTTTCTTT
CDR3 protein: CSVEDRTAGWSTEAFF

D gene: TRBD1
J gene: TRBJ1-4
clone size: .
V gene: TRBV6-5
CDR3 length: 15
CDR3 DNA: TGTGCCAGCAGTTACGTTGGGACAGCTAATGAAAAACTGTTTTTT
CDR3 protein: CASSYVGTANEKLFF

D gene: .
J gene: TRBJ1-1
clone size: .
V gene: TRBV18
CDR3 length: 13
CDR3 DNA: TGTGCCAGCTCAGCTACAGTTAACACTGAAGCTTTCTTT
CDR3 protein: CASSATVNTEAFF

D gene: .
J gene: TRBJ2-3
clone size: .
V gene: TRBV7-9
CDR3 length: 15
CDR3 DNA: TGTGCCAGCAGCTTATGGGAGATCCAGGAAGATACGCAGTATTTT
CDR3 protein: CASSLWEIQEDTQYF

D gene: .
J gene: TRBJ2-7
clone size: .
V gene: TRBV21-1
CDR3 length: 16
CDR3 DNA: TGTGCCAGCAGCAAATCAGAGGGACAAGGTTCCTACGAGCAGTACTTC
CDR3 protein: CASSKSEGQGSYEQYF

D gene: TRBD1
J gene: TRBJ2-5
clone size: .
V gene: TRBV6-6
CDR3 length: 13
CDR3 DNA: TGTGCCAGCAGTTCCCTAGGACAGGGGACCCAGTACTTC
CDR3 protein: CASSSLGQGTQYF

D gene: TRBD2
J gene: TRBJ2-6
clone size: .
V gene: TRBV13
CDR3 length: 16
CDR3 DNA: TGTGCCAGCACCGGGACTACAAAGGCTGGGGCCAACGTCCTGACTTTC
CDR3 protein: CASTGTTKAGANVLTF

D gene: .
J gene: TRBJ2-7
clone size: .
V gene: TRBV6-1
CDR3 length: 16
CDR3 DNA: TGTGCCAGCAGTGAATCAGCCACGGGAGCGTACTACGAGCAGTACTTC
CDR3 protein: CASSESATGAYYEQYF

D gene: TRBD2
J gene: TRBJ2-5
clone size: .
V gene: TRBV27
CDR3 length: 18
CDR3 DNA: TGTGCCAGCAGCACGTCCGGGACTAGCGAGCTGAGCCAAGAGACCCAGTACTTC
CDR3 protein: CASSTSGTSELSQETQYF

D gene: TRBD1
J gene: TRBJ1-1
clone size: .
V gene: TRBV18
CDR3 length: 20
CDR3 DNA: TGTGCCAGCTCTCCAATCGTGACAGGGACCGCCGATACGATGAACACTGAAGCTTTCTTT
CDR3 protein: CASSPIVTGTADTMNTEAFF

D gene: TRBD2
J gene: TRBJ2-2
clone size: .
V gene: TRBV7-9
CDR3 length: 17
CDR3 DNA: TGTGCCAGCAGCTCCGGGGAAGCGGGAGCAAACACCGGGGAGCTGTTTTTT
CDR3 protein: CASSSGEAGANTGELFF

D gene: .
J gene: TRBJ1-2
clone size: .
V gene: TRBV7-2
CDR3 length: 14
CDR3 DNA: TGTGCCAGCAGCCCCGAATGGGGCAGTGGTGGCTACACCTTC
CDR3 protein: CASSPEWGSGGYTF

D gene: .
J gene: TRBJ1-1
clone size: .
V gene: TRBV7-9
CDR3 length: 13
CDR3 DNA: TGTGCCAGCAGGAGTACAGGGACCACTGAAGCTTTCTTT
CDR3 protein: CASRSTGTTEAFF

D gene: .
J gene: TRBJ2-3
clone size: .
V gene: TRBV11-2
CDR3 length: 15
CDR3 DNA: TGTGCCAGCAGCCCGAGCGGAGGGGGCACAGATACGCAGTATTTT
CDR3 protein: CASSPSGGGTDTQYF

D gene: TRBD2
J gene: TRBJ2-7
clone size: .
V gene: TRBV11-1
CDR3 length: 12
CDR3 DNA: TGTGCCAGCGGGAGGGGAGGCTACGAGCAGTACTTC
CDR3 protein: CASGRGGYEQYF

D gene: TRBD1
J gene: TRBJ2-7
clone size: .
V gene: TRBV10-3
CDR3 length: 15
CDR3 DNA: TGTGCCATCAGTCTAGGACAGGGGTCTTCCTACGAGCAGTACTTC
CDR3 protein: CAISLGQGSSYEQYF

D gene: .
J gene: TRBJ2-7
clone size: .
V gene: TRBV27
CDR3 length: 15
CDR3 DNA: TGTGCCAGCAGTTTATCGACGGGACACCTGACCGAGCAGTACTTC
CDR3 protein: CASSLSTGHLTEQYF

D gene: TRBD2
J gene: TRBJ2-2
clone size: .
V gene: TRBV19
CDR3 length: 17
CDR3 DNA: TGTGCCACTTCACCGGGACTAGCGGGGGGCGTTCTCCGGGAGCTGTTTTTT
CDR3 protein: CATSPGLAGGVLRELFF

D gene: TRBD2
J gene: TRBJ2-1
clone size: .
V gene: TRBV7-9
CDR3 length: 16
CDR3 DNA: TGTGCCAGCAGCCCCGGACTAGCGGGAGTGTACAATGAGCAGTTCTTC
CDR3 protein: CASSPGLAGVYNEQFF

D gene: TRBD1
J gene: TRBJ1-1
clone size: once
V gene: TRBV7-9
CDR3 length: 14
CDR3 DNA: TGTGCCAGCAGCACCTCAGGGGGCAACGCTGAAGCTTTCTTT
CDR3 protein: CASSTSGGNAEAFF

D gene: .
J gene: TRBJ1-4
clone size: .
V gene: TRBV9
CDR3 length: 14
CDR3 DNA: TGTGCCAGCACCTCGTCTGCAACTAATGAAAAACTGTTTTTT
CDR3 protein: CASTSSATNEKLFF

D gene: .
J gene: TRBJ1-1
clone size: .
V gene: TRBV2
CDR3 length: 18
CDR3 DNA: TGTGCCAGCAGTGAGGGGAGGGGAGGGCTGACCATGAACACTGAAGCTTTCTTT
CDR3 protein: CASSEGRGGLTMNTEAFF

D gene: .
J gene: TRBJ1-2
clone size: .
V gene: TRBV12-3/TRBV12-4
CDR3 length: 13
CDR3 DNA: TGTGCCAGCAGTTTAGGGCAGGTCTATGGCTACACCTTC
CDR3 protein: CASSLGQVYGYTF

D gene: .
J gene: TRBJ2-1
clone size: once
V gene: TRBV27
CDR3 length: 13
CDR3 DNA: TGTGCCAGCAGTTTACCTAACAGTGACGAGCAGTTCTTC
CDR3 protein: CASSLPNSDEQFF

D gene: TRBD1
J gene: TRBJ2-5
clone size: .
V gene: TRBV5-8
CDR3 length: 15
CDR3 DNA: TGTGCCAGCAGCCCCGGACAGGACGTCCAAGAGACCCAGTACTTC
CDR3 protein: CASSPGQDVQETQYF

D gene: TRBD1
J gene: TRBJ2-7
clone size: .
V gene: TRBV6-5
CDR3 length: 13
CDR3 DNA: TGTGCCAGCACCAACAACAGGGGCTACGAGCAGTACTTC
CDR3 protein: CASTNNRGYEQYF

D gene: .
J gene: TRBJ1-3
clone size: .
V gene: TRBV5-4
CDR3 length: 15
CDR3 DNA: TGTGCCAGCACCCGGGACACTAACTTTGGAAACACCATATATTTT
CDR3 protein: CASTRDTNFGNTIYF

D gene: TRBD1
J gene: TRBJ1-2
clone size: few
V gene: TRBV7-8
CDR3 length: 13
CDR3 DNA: TGTGCCAGCAGCGCCTCCGGGACAGGGCTCTACACCTTC
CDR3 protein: CASSASGTGLYTF

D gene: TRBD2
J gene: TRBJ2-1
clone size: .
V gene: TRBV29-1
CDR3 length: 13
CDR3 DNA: TGCAGCATCATGCCAGCGGGAGTGGGTGAGCAGTTCTTC
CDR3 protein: CSIMPAGVGEQFF

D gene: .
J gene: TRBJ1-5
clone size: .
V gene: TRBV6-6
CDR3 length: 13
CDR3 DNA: TGTGCCAGCAGTTCCCTCCCTGATCAGCCCCAGCATTTT
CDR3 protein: CASSSLPDQPQHF

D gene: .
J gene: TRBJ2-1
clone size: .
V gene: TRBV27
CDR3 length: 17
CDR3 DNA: TGTGCCAGCAGTTTAGGTCGCGGAGGGAGCTCCTACAATGAGCAGTTCTTC
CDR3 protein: CASSLGRGGSSYNEQFF

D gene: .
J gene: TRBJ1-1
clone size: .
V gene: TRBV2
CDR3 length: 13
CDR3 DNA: TGTGCCAGCGGGCCCGACCTGAACACTGAAGCTTTCTTT
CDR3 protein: CASGPDLNTEAFF

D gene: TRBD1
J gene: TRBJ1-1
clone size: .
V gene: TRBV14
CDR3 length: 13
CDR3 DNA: TGTGCCAGCAGCACAGGGGAAGTCTCTGAAGCTTTCTTT
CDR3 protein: CASSTGEVSEAFF

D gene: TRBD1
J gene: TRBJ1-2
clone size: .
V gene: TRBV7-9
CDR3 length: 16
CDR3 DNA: TGTGCCAGCAGCTCCGGGACAGGGATCACCAGCTATGGCTACACCTTC
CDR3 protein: CASSSGTGITSYGYTF

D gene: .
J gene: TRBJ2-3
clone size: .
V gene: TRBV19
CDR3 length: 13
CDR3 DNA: TGTGCCAGTAGTATGGGTACAGCAGATACGCAGTATTTT
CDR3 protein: CASSMGTADTQYF

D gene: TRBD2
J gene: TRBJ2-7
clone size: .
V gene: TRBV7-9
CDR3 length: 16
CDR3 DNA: TGTGCCAGCAGCCCGTTACTAGCGGGGGGGCTCAACGAGCAGTACTTC
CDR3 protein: CASSPLLAGGLNEQYF

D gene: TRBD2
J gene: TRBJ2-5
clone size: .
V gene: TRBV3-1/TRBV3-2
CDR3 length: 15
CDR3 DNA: TGTGCCAGCAGCCAAGGGACTAGCGGGGGGGAGACCCAGTACTTC
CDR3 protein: CASSQGTSGGETQYF

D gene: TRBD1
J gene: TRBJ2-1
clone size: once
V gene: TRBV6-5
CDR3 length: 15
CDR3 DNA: TGTGCCAGCACTTTAGGACAGGGGGCAGGGAATGAGCAGTTCTTC
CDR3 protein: CASTLGQGAGNEQFF

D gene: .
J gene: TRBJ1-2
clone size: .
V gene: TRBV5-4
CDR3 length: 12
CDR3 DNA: TGTGCCAGCAGCTTGTCTGAGAGTGGCTACACCTTC
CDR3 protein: CASSLSESGYTF